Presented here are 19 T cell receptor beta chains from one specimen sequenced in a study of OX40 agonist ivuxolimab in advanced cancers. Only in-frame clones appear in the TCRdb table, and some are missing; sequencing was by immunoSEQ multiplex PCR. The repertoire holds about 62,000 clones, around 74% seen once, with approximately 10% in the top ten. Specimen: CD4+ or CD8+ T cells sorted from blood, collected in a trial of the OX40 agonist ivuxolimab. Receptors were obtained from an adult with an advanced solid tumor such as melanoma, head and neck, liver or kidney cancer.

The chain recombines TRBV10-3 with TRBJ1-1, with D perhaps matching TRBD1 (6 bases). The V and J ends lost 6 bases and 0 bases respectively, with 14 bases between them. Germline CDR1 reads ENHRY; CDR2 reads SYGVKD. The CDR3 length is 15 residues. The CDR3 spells CAISDYGTLNTEAFF. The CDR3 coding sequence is TGTGCCATCAGCGACTACGGGACACTGAACACTGAAGCTTTCTTT.

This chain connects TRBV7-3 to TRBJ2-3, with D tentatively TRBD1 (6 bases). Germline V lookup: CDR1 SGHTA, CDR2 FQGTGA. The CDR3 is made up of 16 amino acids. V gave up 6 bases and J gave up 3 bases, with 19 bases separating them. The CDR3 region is CASSQTTGFGTDTQYF. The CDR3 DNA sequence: TGTGCCAGCAGTCAAACTACAGGGTTCGGTACAGATACGCAGTATTTT.

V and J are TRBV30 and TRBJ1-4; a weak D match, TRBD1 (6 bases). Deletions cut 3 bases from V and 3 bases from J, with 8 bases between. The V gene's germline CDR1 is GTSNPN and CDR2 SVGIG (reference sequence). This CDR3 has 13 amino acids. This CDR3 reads CAWRQGSNEKLFF. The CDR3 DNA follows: TGTGCCTGGAGACAGGGATCTAATGAAAAACTGTTTTTT.

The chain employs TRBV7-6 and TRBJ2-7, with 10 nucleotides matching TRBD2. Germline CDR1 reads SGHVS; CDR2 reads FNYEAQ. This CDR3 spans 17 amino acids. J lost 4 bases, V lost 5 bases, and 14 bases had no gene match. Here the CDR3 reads CASSQRGLGSGRYEQYF. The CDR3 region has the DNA TGTGCCAGCAGCCAAAGGGGTCTGGGTAGCGGGAGGTACGAGCAGTACTTC. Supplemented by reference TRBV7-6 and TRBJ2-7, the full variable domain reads GAGVSQSPRYKVTKRGQDVALRCDPISGHVSLYWYRQALGQGPEFLTYFNYEAQQDKSGLPNDRFSAERPEGSISTLTIQRTEQRDSAMYRCASSQRGLGSGRYEQYFGPGTRLTVT.

The CDR3 DNA is TGCGCCAGCAGCCCGGGGGGCCCCGTAATGTCCCAGTACTTC. Protein product: CASSPGGPVMSQYF. V is TRBV4-1 and J is TRBJ2-5; tentative D call: TRBD2 (7 bases). The CDR3 sequence is 14 residues long. Trimming took 4 bases from V and 9 from J, leaving 18 bases between them. The germline V gene has CDR1 MGHRA and CDR2 YSYEKL.

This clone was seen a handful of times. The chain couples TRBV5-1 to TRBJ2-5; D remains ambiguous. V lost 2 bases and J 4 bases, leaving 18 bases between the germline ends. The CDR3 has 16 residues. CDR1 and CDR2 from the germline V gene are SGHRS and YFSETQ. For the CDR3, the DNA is TGCGCCAGCAGCTTATCGGGCCCGGGTTGGGGAGAGACCCAGTACTTC. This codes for CASSLSGPGWGETQYF.

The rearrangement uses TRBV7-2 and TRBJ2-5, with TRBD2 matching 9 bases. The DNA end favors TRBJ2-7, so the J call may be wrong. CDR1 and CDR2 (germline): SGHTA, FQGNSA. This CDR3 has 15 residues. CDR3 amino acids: CASSSPSGGHREQYF. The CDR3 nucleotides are TGTGCCAGCAGCTCCCCAAGCGGGGGGCACCGCGAGCAGTACTTC.

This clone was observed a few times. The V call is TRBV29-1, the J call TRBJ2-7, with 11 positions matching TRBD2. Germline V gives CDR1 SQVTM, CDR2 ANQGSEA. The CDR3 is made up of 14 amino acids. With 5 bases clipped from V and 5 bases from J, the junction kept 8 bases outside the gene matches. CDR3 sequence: CSVRLAGGSNEQYF. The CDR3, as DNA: TGCAGCGTTCGTCTAGCGGGAGGATCGAACGAGCAGTACTTC.

The CDR3 protein is CASSTTGLNEKLFF. In nucleotides, the CDR3 is TGTGCCAGCAGCACGACAGGGCTTAATGAAAAACTGTTTTTT. The V gene is TRBV7-2, the J gene TRBJ1-4; 7 nucleotides align to TRBD1. The CDR3 sequence is 14 residues long. The germline CDR1 and CDR2 sequences are SGHTA and FQGNSA. The junction had 4 bases not matched to a gene; V was cut back by 5 bases and J by 4 bases.

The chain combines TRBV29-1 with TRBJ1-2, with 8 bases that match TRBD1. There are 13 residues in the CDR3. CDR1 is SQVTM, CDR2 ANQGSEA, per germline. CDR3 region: CTAVGRGQGGYTF. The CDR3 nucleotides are TGCACAGCTGTGGGCAGGGGGCAAGGTGGCTACACCTTC.

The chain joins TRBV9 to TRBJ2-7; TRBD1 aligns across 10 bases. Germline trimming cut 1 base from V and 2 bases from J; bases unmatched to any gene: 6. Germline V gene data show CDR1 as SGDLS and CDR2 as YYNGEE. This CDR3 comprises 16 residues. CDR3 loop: CASSVTGTGAPYEQYF. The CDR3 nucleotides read TGTGCCAGCAGCGTAACCGGGACAGGGGCACCCTACGAGCAGTACTTC.

The CDR3 region is CASSQVPTQGVNSPLHF. The CDR3 nucleotides are TGTGCCAGCAGCCAAGTCCCCACCCAGGGAGTTAATTCACCCCTCCACTTT. The chain recombines TRBV14 with TRBJ1-6, with D perhaps TRBD1 (5 bases). V was cut by 1 base and J by 6 bases, with 16 bases left in between. The germline CDR1 and CDR2 sequences are SGHDN and FVKESK. CDR3 length equals 17 residues.

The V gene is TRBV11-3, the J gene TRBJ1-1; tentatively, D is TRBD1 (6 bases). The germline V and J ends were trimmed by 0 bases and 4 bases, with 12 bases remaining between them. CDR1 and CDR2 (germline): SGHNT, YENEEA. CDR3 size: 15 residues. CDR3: CASSLEGGVSTEAFF. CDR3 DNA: TGTGCCAGCAGCTTAGAGGGGGGCGTGAGCACTGAAGCTTTCTTT.

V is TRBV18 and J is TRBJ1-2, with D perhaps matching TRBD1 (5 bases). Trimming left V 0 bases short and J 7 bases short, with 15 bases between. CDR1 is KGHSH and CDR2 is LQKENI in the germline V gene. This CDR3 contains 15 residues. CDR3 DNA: TGTGCCAGCTCACCACCGGTGGTGCAGGGACGTGGCTACACCTTC. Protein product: CASSPPVVQGRGYTF.

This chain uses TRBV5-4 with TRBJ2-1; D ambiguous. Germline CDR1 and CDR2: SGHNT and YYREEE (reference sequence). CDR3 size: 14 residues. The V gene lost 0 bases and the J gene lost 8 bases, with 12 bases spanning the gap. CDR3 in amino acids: CASSLGTVWDEQFF. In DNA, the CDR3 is TGTGCCAGCAGCTTGGGTACGGTTTGGGATGAGCAGTTCTTC.

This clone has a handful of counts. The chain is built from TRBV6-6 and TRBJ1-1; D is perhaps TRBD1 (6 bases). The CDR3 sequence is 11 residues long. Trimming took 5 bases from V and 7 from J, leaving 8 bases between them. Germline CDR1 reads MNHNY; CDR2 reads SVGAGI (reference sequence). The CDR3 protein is CASSQGLEAFF. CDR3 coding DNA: TGTGCCAGCAGTCAGGGGCTTGAAGCTTTCTTT.

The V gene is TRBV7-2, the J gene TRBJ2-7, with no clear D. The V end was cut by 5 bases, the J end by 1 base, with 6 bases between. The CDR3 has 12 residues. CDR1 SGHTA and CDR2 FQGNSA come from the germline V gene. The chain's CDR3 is CASSTQSYEQYF. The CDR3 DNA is TGTGCCAGCAGCACACAATCCTACGAGCAGTACTTC.

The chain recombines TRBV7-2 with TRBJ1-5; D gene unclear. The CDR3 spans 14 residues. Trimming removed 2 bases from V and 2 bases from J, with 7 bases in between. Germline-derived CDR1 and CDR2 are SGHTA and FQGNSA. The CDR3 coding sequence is TGTGCCAGCAGCTTATTGCCGGGCAATCAGCCCCAGCATTTT. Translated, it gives CASSLLPGNQPQHF.

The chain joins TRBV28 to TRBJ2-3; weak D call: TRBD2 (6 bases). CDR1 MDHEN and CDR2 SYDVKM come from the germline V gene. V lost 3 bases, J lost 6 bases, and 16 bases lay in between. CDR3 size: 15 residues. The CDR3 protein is CASSLAGRHWDTQYF. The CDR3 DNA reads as TGTGCCAGCAGTTTGGCGGGACGGCACTGGGATACGCAGTATTTT.